This entry describes one T cell receptor beta chain. Sequencing used immunoSEQ multiplex PCR; TCRdb keeps in-frame clones, though not all of them. The sample contains over 1.4 million clones, roughly 95% of which appear only once. The record originates from a study of shared clonotypes between healthy human individuals. The length of the CDR3 is 16 residues. With 5 bases clipped from V and 4 bases from J, the junction kept 10 bases outside the gene matches. Germline V CDR1 and CDR2: SGHRS, YFSETQ. The chain employs TRBV5-1 and TRBJ1-1; 11 nucleotides line up with TRBD1. The sample was naive CD4+ T cells sorted from blood. Subset of the sample: CD45RA+ positively selected. The origin of this receptor is a man in his thirties or forties in good health. CDR3 loop: CASSFSGTGGITEAFF. Here the CDR3 DNA reads TGCGCCAGCAGTTTCTCAGGGACAGGGGGGATCACTGAAGCTTTCTTT.